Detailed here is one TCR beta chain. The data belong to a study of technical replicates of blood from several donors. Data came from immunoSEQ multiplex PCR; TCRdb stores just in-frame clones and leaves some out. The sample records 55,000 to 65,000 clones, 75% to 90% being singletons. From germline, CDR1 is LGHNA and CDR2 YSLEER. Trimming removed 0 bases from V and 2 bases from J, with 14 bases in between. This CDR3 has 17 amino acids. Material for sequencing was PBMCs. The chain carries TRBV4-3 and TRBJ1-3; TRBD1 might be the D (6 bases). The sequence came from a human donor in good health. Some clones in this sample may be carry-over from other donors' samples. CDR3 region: CASSQDNRVNAGNTIYF. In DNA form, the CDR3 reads TGCGCCAGCAGCCAAGATAACAGGGTTAATGCTGGAAACACCATATATTTT.